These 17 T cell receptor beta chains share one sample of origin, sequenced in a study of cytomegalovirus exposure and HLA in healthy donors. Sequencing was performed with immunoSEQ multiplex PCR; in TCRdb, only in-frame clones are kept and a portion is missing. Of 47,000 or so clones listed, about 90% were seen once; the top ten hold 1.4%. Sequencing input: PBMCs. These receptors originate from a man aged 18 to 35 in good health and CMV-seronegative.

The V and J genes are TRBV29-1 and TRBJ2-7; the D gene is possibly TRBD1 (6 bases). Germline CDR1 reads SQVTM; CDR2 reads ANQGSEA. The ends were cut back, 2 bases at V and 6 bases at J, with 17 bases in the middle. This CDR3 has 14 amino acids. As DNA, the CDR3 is TGCAGCGTTGAATTTCAGGTTGGGGGCTCCGAGCAGTACTTC. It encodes CSVEFQVGGSEQYF.

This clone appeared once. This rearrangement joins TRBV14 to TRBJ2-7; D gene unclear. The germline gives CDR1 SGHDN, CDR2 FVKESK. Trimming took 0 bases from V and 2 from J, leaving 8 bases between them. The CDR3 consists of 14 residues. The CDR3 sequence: CASSQESVTYEQYF. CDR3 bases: TGTGCCAGCAGCCAAGAATCCGTAACCTACGAGCAGTACTTC.

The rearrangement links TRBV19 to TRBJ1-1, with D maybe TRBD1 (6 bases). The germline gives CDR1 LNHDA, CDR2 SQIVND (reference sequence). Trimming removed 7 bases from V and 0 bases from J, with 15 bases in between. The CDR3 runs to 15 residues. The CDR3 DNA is TGTGCCAGTACTCGGGACACCTTCATGAACACTGAAGCTTTCTTT. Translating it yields CASTRDTFMNTEAFF.

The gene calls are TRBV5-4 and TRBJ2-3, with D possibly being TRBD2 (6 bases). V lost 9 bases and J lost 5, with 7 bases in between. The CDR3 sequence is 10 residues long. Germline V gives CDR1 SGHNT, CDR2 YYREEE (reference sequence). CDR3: CAIGGDTQYF. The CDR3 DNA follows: TGTGCCATCGGGGGAGATACGCAGTATTTT.

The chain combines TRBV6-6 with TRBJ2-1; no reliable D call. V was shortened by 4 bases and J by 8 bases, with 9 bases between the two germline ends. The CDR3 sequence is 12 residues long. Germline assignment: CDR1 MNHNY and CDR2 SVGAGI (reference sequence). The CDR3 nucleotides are TGTGCCAGCAGTTTCACTAACGATGAGCAGTTCTTC. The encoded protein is CASSFTNDEQFF.

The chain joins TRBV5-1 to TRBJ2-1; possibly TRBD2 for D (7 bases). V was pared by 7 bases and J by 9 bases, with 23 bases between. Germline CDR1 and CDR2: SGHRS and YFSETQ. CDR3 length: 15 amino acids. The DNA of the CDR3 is TGCGCCAGCGATGGAGGGGGGGGAGGGGCTGTTGAGCAGTTCTTC. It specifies CASDGGGGGAVEQFF.

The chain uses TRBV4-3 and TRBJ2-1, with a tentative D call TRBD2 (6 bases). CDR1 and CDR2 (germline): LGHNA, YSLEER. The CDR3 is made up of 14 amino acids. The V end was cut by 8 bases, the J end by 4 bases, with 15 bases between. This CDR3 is CASGPRAGYNEQFF. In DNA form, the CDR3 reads TGCGCCAGCGGACCCCGGGCGGGGTACAATGAGCAGTTCTTC.

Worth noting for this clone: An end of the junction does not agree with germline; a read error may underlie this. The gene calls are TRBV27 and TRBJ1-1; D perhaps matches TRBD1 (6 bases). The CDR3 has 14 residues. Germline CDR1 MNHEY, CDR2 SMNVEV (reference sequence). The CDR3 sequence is CASSLSGVNTEAFF. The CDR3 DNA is TGTGCCAGCAGTCTATCAGGGGTGAACACTGAAGCTTTCTTT.

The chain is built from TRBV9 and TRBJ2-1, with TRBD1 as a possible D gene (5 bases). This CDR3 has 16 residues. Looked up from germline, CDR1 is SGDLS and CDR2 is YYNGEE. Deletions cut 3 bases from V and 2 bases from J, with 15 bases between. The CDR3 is CASSGTTGETYNEQFF. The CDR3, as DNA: TGTGCCAGCAGCGGAACCACAGGAGAAACCTACAATGAGCAGTTCTTC.

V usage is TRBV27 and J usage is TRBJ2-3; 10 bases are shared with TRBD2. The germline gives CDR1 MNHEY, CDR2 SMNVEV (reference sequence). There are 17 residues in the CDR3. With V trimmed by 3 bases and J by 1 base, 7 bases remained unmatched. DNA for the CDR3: TGTGCCAGCAGTTTCCGTGTTGGGACTAGCGGCACAGATACGCAGTATTTT. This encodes CASSFRVGTSGTDTQYF.

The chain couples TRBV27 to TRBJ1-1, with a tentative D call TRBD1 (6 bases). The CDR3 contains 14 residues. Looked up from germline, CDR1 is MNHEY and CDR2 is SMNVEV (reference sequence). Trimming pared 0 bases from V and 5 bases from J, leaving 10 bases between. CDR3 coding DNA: TGTGCCAGCAGTTTATCAAGGGGGGGGACTGAAGCTTTCTTT. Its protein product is CASSLSRGGTEAFF.

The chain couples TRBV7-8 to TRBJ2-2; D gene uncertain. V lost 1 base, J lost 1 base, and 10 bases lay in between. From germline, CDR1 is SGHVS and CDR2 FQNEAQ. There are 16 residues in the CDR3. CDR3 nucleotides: TGTGCCAGCAGCTTAGTAGCTAGAAAGAACACCGGGGAGCTGTTTTTT. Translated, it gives CASSLVARKNTGELFF.

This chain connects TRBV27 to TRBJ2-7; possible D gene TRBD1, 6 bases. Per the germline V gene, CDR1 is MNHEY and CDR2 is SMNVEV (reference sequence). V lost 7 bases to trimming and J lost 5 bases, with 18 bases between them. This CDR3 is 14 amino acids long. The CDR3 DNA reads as TGTGCCAGCAAGGCCGGCCAGGGGCGGCACGAGCAGTACTTC. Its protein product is CASKAGQGRHEQYF.

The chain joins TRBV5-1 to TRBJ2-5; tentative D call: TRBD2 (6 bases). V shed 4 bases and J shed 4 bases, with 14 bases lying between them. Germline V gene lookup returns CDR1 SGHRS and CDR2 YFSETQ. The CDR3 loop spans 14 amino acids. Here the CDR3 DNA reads TGCGCCAGCAGCGATGGGGACGGGAGAGAGACCCAGTACTTC. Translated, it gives CASSDGDGRETQYF.

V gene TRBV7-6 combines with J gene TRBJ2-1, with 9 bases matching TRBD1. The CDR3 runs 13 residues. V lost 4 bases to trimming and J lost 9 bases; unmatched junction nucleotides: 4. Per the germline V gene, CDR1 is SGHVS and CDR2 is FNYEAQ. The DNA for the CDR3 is TGTGCCAGCAGCTGGACAGGGGATCGTGAGCAGTTCTTC. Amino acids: CASSWTGDREQFF. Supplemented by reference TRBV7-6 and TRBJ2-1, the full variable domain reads GAGVSQSPRYKVTKRGQDVALRCDPISGHVSLYWYRQALGQGPEFLTYFNYEAQQDKSGLPNDRFSAERPEGSISTLTIQRTEQRDSAMYRCASSWTGDREQFFGPGTRLTVL.

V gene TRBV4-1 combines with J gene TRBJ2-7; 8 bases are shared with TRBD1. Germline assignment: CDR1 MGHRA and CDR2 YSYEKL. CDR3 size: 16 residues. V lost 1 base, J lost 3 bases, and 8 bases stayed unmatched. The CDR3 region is CASSQVVTGVNYEQYF. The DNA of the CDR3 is TGCGCCAGCAGCCAAGTTGTGACAGGGGTTAACTACGAGCAGTACTTC.

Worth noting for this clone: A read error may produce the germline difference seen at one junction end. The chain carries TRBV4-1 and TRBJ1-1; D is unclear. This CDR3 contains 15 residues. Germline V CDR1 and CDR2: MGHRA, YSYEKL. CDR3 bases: TGCGCTAGCAGCCCTCCAGGCACGGCGAACACTGAAGCTTTCTTT. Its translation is CASSPPGTANTEAFF.